This TCR beta chain was identified in a study of glioma-infiltrating T cells after dendritic cell vaccination. This table comes from immunoSEQ multiplex PCR, and its TCRdb copy is limited to in-frame clones, with some not included. The data show 100,000 or so clones, around 84% seen once. CDR1 is MGHRA and CDR2 is YSYEKL in the germline V gene. The CDR3 has 16 residues. V lost 3 bases to trimming and J lost 4 bases; unmatched junction nucleotides: 10. Only patients with spare fresh-frozen tumor and over two years of follow-up were included. The source was blood, collected before dendritic cell vaccination. This TCR derives from a human donor with glioblastoma. The V gene is TRBV4-1, the J gene TRBJ1-1; TRBD1 aligns across 8 bases. For the CDR3, the DNA is TGCGCCAGCAGCCATCCCCCGTCAGACAGGGGCACTGAAGCTTTCTTT. The encoded protein is CASSHPPSDRGTEAFF.